Described below is a single T cell receptor (beta chain) sequence and its context. V shed 5 bases and J shed 7 bases, with 14 bases lying between them. Germline CDR1 and CDR2: LNHDA and SQIVND (reference sequence). This CDR3 spans 13 amino acids. A J-beta primer mix and a sample-barcoded 5' primer were used in a second PCR of about 7 to 12 cycles. TCRdb reprocessed the 5' RACE reads via MiXCR and lists one record per CDR3 protein. The profile shows fewer than 2 million distinct CDR3 sequences, approximately 40% of them singletons. These data belong to a study of blood T cells in healthy people across ages.

The receptor comes from a human donor in good health. Sequencing used blood. The chain has TRBV19 and TRBJ1-2; D not resolved. The CDR3 is CASSPRVSFGYTF. CDR3 coding DNA: TGTGCCAGTAGTCCCCGAGTTAGTTTTGGCTACACCTTC.